Only a few counts were recorded for the clone carrying this T cell receptor beta chain. These data belong to a study of metastatic and nonmetastatic thyroid tumors. Using MiXCR, TCRdb re-called clones from the PCR reads. The sample carries some 90,000 clones, approximately 9% recorded once. Each patient came to thyroid surgery without any prior treatment (of any kind). The length of the CDR3 is 15 residues. The V end was cut by 0 bases, the J end by 4 bases, with 11 bases between. Germline V lookup: CDR1 MNHNY, CDR2 SVGAGI (reference sequence). V is TRBV6-6 and J is TRBJ2-3; D may match TRBD1 or TRBD2 (6 bases each). The sequenced sample was blood. The sequence was collected from a female donor with papillary thyroid cancer or a benign thyroid nodule (not recorded which). Some clones in this sample may be carry-over from other donors' samples. CDR3 amino acids: CASSYSKRGADTQYF. The CDR3 DNA reads TGTGCCAGCAGTTACTCGAAGAGGGGGGCAGATACGCAGTATTTT.